The 29 T cell receptor beta chains below all came from one sample that was sequenced in a study of cytomegalovirus exposure and HLA in healthy donors. In the PCR, 60 Vbeta and 13 Jbeta primers were used. Using immunoSEQ multiplex PCR, the repertoire was profiled, and TCRdb retains in-frame clones only, with some absent. The sample yields approximately 84,000 clones, over 70% seen once. Sequencing input: PBMCs. These receptors came from a man aged 35-49 years in good health and CMV-seropositive.

This rearrangement joins TRBV7-9 to TRBJ2-3, with 7 bases matching TRBD1. V was clipped by 1 base and J by 4 bases; unmatched bases: 8. CDR1 SEHNR and CDR2 FQNEAQ come from the germline V gene (reference sequence). The CDR3 spans 16 residues. Written as DNA, the CDR3 is TGTGCCAGCAGCTTAGTAGAGGGGGCGACGGCAGATACGCAGTATTTT. This translates into CASSLVEGATADTQYF.

The J gene is TRBJ2-3, the V gene TRBV29-1; 9 bases are shared with TRBD1. CDR3 length equals 14 residues. Germline CDR1 SQVTM, CDR2 ANQGSEA. V lost 6 bases and J lost 5; bases outside the gene matches: 9. The CDR3 is CSVPTGGKVDTQYF. The DNA for the CDR3 is TGCAGCGTCCCGACAGGGGGAAAGGTAGATACGCAGTATTTT.

This clone was seen only a few times. The gene calls are TRBV28 and TRBJ1-5; 7 bases agree with TRBD1. CDR1 and CDR2 (germline): MDHEN, SYDVKM. This CDR3 has 16 residues. J gave up 5 bases and V 6 bases, and 13 bases lay outside the gene matches. The chain's CDR3 is CASSSNTQGSDQPQHF. The CDR3 nucleotides are TGTGCCAGCAGCTCAAACACACAGGGGTCGGATCAGCCCCAGCATTTT.

This chain connects TRBV7-9 to TRBJ2-3; 12 bases align to TRBD2. This CDR3 contains 17 residues. CDR1 is SEHNR and CDR2 is FQNEAQ in the germline V gene (reference sequence). The J segment lost 6 bases and the V segment lost 4 bases, leaving 11 bases of the junction unmatched. The CDR3 reads CASSSSGTSGLRDTQYF. CDR3 sequence (DNA): TGTGCCAGCAGCTCGTCCGGGACTAGCGGGCTCCGGGATACGCAGTATTTT.

The chain employs TRBV2 and TRBJ2-1; 13 bases map to TRBD2. Germline-derived CDR1 and CDR2 are SNHLY and FYNNEI. This CDR3 is built from 17 residues. The V and J ends lost 2 bases and 12 bases, in that order; junction bases with no gene match: 13. CDR3 coding DNA: TGTGCCAGCAGTGAAAGGACTAGCGGGGGTGCTCAGGAGAGGCAGTTCTTC. This sequence encodes CASSERTSGGAQERQFF.

J is TRBJ2-3 and V is TRBV5-4; no clear D gene. Trimming took 0 bases from V and 2 from J, leaving 10 bases between them. CDR1 SGHNT and CDR2 YYREEE come from the germline V gene (reference sequence). The CDR3 loop spans 15 amino acids. The CDR3 nucleotides are TGTGCCAGCAGCTTGGAACCGGTAAACACAGATACGCAGTATTTT. The encoded protein is CASSLEPVNTDTQYF.

The chain combines TRBV6-1 with TRBJ2-7; tentative D call: TRBD2 (6 bases). Germline V gives CDR1 MNHNS, CDR2 SASEGT. V lost 6 bases, J lost 6 bases, and 12 bases lay in between. The CDR3 consists of 12 residues. Here the CDR3 DNA reads TGTGCCAGCAGAATAGGGAGGCGCGAGCAGTACTTC. Translation gives CASRIGRREQYF.

The rearrangement links TRBV5-4 to TRBJ2-7; 8 bases are shared with TRBD1. After removal of 0 bases from V and 4 bases from J, the junction contained 3 bases not matched to a gene. Per the germline V gene, CDR1 is SGHNT and CDR2 is YYREEE (reference sequence). The CDR3 extends over 14 amino acids. The CDR3 region has the DNA TGTGCCAGCAGCTTGGGACAGGGGCTATACGAGCAGTACTTC. Protein: CASSLGQGLYEQYF.

CDR3 DNA sequence: TGTGCCTGGACAGGTCGAGAGACCCAGTACTTC. It specifies CAWTGRETQYF. This chain links TRBV30 with TRBJ2-5; D unclear. From germline, CDR1 is GTSNPN and CDR2 SVGIG (reference sequence). This CDR3 is 11 amino acids long. The V end lost 4 bases, the J end lost 4 bases, and 7 bases lay between the germline ends.

V and J are TRBV7-9 and TRBJ1-2; the D gene is possibly TRBD1 (6 bases). This CDR3 comprises 14 residues. V dropped 2 bases and J dropped 8 bases, with 15 bases sitting between them. Germline V CDR1 and CDR2: SEHNR, FQNEAQ (reference sequence). The DNA of the CDR3 is TGTGCCAGCAGCTTATATGGGGGGGCGGTAGGCTACACCTTC. Protein sequence: CASSLYGGAVGYTF.

The chain couples TRBV5-1 to TRBJ2-5; 10 positions agree with TRBD2. V shed 4 bases and J 5 bases; nucleotides not matched to a gene: 5. Germline assignment: CDR1 SGHRS and CDR2 YFSETQ. The CDR3 runs 14 residues. In DNA, the CDR3 is TGCGCCAGCAGCCCCGGGACTAGCGTTGAGACCCAGTACTTC. It translates to CASSPGTSVETQYF. The complete variable domain, with remaining parts taken from reference TRBV5-1 and TRBJ2-5, reads KAGVTQTPRYLIKTRGQQVTLSCSPISGHRSVSWYQQTPGQGLQFLFEYFSETQRNKGNFPGRFSGRQFSNSRSEMNVSTLELGDSALYLCASSPGTSVETQYFGPGTRLLVL.

The V gene is TRBV7-6, the J gene TRBJ2-2; maybe TRBD2 (5 bases). V lost 2 bases and J 1 base, leaving 8 bases between the germline ends. Germline CDR1 is SGHVS and CDR2 is FNYEAQ. This CDR3 comprises 15 residues. This CDR3 reads CASSLMGENTGELFF. The CDR3 region has the DNA TGTGCCAGCAGCTTAATGGGAGAGAACACCGGGGAGCTGTTTTTT.

This rearrangement joins TRBV7-9 to TRBJ2-2; a weak D match, TRBD1 (5 bases). This CDR3 is built from 15 residues. Germline V gene sequence: CDR1 SEHNR, CDR2 FQNEAQ (reference sequence). V dropped 5 bases and J dropped 0 bases, with 10 bases sitting between them. The CDR3 sequence: CASSVDSPNTGELFF. The CDR3 DNA is TGTGCCAGCAGCGTTGACAGTCCGAACACCGGGGAGCTGTTTTTT.

The chain uses TRBV5-1 and TRBJ2-5, with 7 bases aligning to TRBD1. The CDR3 extends over 16 amino acids. Germline-derived CDR1 and CDR2 are SGHRS and YFSETQ. Trimming at V came to 1 base and at J to 0 bases, leaving 6 bases not matched to a gene. CDR3 region: CASSLSPTGYQETQYF. DNA of the CDR3: TGCGCCAGCAGCTTGAGCCCGACAGGGTACCAAGAGACCCAGTACTTC.

This chain connects TRBV29-1 to TRBJ2-7; D might be TRBD1 (5 bases). The germline V gene encodes CDR1 SQVTM and CDR2 ANQGSEA. Trimming removed 3 bases at V and 5 bases at J, with 11 bases between. The CDR3 sequence is 12 residues long. CDR3 sequence: CSVDLKGNEQYF. For the CDR3, the DNA is TGCAGCGTTGACCTTAAGGGGAACGAGCAGTACTTC.

The chain combines TRBV9 with TRBJ2-5, with 7 bases lining up with TRBD2. CDR1 and CDR2 (germline): SGDLS, YYNGEE. This CDR3 has 15 residues. V lost 0 bases and J lost 4; bases outside the gene matches: 6. The CDR3 DNA reads TGTGCCAGCAGCGTAGCTCAAGGGGAGGGAGAGACCCAGTACTTC. Its translation is CASSVAQGEGETQYF.

The chain carries TRBV19 and TRBJ1-2; 12 bases line up with TRBD1. This CDR3 has 15 amino acids. The V gene's germline CDR1 is LNHDA and CDR2 SQIVND (reference sequence). After removal of 3 bases from V and 5 bases from J, the junction contained 4 bases not matched to a gene. The CDR3 sequence: CASSIGTGGKYGYTF. For the CDR3, the DNA is TGTGCCAGTAGTATCGGGACAGGGGGCAAATATGGCTACACCTTC.

The chain combines TRBV5-6 with TRBJ2-1; D not certain. CDR3 length: 16 amino acids. The ends were cut back, 4 bases at V and 7 bases at J, with 21 bases in the middle. Germline-derived CDR1 and CDR2 are SGHDT and YYEEEE. CDR3 amino acids: CASSRLWSLAENEQFF. CDR3 coding DNA: TGTGCCAGCAGCCGCTTGTGGTCGTTGGCGGAGAATGAGCAGTTCTTC. Supplemented by reference TRBV5-6 and TRBJ2-1, the full variable domain reads DAGVTQSPTHLIKTRGQQVTLRCSPKSGHDTVSWYQQALGQGPQFIFQYYEEEERQRGNFPDRFSGHQFPNYSSELNVNALLLGDSALYLCASSRLWSLAENEQFFGPGTRLTVL.

This rearrangement joins TRBV19 to TRBJ2-1; 8 bases align to TRBD2. Germline V gene sequence: CDR1 LNHDA, CDR2 SQIVND (reference sequence). This CDR3 comprises 13 residues. With 9 bases clipped from V and 3 bases from J, the junction kept 4 bases outside the gene matches. CDR3 DNA: TGTGCCAGCGGGGGGGACTTCTACAATGAGCAGTTCTTC. This codes for CASGGDFYNEQFF.

The chain uses TRBV21-1 and TRBJ1-4; the table assigns TRBD1, which was not confirmed against the DNA. TRBV21-1 is annotated as a pseudogene. The CDR3 is 18 amino acids. DNA for the CDR3: TGTGCCAGCAGCACTTCACCGGGACAGGGCTTTAAAGAGAGAAAACTGTTTTTT. Protein product: CASSTSPGQGFKERKLFF.

The V gene is TRBV2, the J gene TRBJ2-7; TRBD2 matches 10 bases. The CDR3 is 14 residues long. V lost 4 bases and J lost 2; bases outside the gene matches: 2. Looked up from germline, CDR1 is SNHLY and CDR2 is FYNNEI. The CDR3 region is CASSGLAGAYEQYF. As DNA, the CDR3 is TGTGCCAGCAGTGGGCTAGCGGGGGCCTACGAGCAGTACTTC.

The chain carries TRBV29-1 and TRBJ2-7; 7 nucleotides agree with TRBD1. Germline V lookup: CDR1 SQVTM, CDR2 ANQGSEA. V dropped 6 bases and J dropped 7; count of bases not matched to a gene: 9. The CDR3 totals 12 residues. As DNA, the CDR3 is TGCAGCGTGACAGGGCCAGCCGAAGAGCAGTACTTC. Its protein is CSVTGPAEEQYF.

Turning to this clone: At one end, the junction sequence differs from germline, possibly due to a read error. The V call is TRBV2, the J call TRBJ2-1; 10 nucleotides agree with TRBD2. Germline V CDR1 and CDR2: SNHLY, FYNNEI. The CDR3 is 15 amino acids. In nucleotides, the CDR3 is TGTGCCAGTAGCGAGAGCGGGGGGGCCTACAATGGGCAGTTCTTC. This sequence encodes CASSESGGAYNGQFF.

This clone was seen only a few times. This chain connects TRBV5-5 to TRBJ2-7; D is perhaps TRBD2 (5 bases). The V end lost 2 bases, the J end lost 3 bases, and 12 bases lay between the germline ends. Germline values: CDR1 SGHKS, CDR2 YYEKEE (reference sequence). The CDR3 is 14 amino acids. The CDR3 protein is CASSFGPGNYEQYF. The CDR3 region has the DNA TGTGCCAGCAGCTTCGGGCCCGGGAACTACGAGCAGTACTTC.

J is TRBJ1-5 and V is TRBV5-6; D perhaps matches TRBD1 (5 bases). The length of the CDR3 is 14 residues. Trimming removed 2 bases at V and 3 bases at J, with 9 bases between. Germline lookup yields CDR1 SGHDT and CDR2 YYEEEE. The CDR3 DNA reads as TGTGCCAGCAGCTTTCGGGGGTACAATCAGCCCCAGCATTTT. Translating gives CASSFRGYNQPQHF. Looking up the rest from reference TRBV5-6 and TRBJ1-5 gives the full variable domain: DAGVTQSPTHLIKTRGQQVTLRCSPKSGHDTVSWYQQALGQGPQFIFQYYEEEERQRGNFPDRFSGHQFPNYSSELNVNALLLGDSALYLCASSFRGYNQPQHFGDGTRLSIL.

This clone has only a few counts. Additional DNA sequences in this sample encode the identical CDR3. The chain links TRBV7-2 to TRBJ2-2; D unclear. V lost 5 bases to trimming and J lost 5 bases, with 9 bases between them. Per the germline V gene, CDR1 is SGHTA and CDR2 is FQGNSA. The CDR3 length is 13 residues. The CDR3 DNA reads as TGTGCCAGCAGCCCAGACGGGACCGGGGAGCTGTTTTTT. Translation gives CASSPDGTGELFF.

This rearrangement joins TRBV21-1 to TRBJ1-1; TRBD1, the table's D call, lacks a check against the DNA. TRBV21-1 is recorded as a pseudogene. The CDR3 runs 16 residues. The CDR3 loop reads CASSKEPGQGIPEAFF. Here the CDR3 DNA reads TGTGCCAGCAGCAAAGAACCGGGACAGGGTATCCCTGAAGCTTTCTTT.

The J gene is TRBJ2-5, the V gene TRBV10-3, with a tentative D call TRBD1 (5 bases). In germline, CDR1 is ENHRY, CDR2 SYGVKD. Deletions cut 4 bases from V and 4 bases from J, with 10 bases between. The CDR3 totals 13 residues. The chain's CDR3 is CAISGTLGETQYF. The CDR3 DNA follows: TGTGCCATCAGTGGGACACTGGGAGAGACCCAGTACTTC.

The rearrangement joins TRBV29-1 to TRBJ2-1; weak D call: TRBD1 (6 bases). CDR1 is SQVTM and CDR2 is ANQGSEA in the germline V gene. The CDR3 is 12 residues long. V lost 2 bases and J 9 bases, leaving 11 bases between the germline ends. For the CDR3, the DNA is TGCAGCGTTGAAAAGGGGGATCCTGAGCAGTTCTTC. Translating it yields CSVEKGDPEQFF.